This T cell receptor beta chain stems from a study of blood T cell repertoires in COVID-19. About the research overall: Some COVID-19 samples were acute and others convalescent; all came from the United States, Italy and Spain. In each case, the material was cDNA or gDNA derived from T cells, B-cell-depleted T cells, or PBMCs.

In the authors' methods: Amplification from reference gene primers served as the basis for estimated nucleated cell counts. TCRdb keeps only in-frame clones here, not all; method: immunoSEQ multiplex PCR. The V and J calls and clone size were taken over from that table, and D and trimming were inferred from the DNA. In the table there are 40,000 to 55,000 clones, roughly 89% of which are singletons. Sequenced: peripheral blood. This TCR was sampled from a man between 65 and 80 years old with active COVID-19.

CDR3 sequence reads: CASSFGQGSTDTQYF. In nucleotides, the CDR3 is TGTGCCAGCAGCTTTGGACAGGGGAGCACAGATACGCAGTATTTT. V is TRBV5-8 and J is TRBJ2-3; 9 nucleotides align to TRBD1. J lost 0 bases, V lost 2 bases, and 1 base had no gene match. The CDR3 covers 15 residues. Germline V lookup: CDR1 SGHTS, CDR2 YDEGEE.